This T cell receptor (beta chain) was identified during a study of T-cell reconstitution after alpha-beta-depleted transplantation in children. In its sample, this clonotype was seen many times. Its antigen is not identified. In germline, CDR1 is DFQATT, CDR2 SNEGSKA (reference sequence). The CDR3 is made up of 14 amino acids. With 6 bases removed from V and 1 base from J, the gap between germline ends came to 14 bases. Study results and limitations: The main origin of T-cell counts and diversity one year after transplant was newly produced T cells. Approximately two months post-transplant, alpha-beta T cells reportedly originated from several hundred expanded graft clones. It was surviving recipient T cells and thymic progenitors that gave some patients high TCRbeta diversity at day 60.

Unique molecular identifiers were used in preparing the TCRbeta library. TCRdb fed the PCR reads into MiXCR, producing one record per CDR3 protein. The sample lists nearly 200,000 distinct CDR3 sequences; 5% to 6.5% were seen once. This clonotype originated in a girl less than two years old with combined immunodeficiency, due to receive a stem cell transplant. The input for sequencing was PBMCs, taken before TCRalphabeta/CD19-depleted stem cell transplant. V is TRBV20-1 and J is TRBJ2-3; D unclear. The CDR3 protein is CSAREVPGTDTQYF. In nucleotides, the CDR3 is TGCAGTGCCCGAGAGGTTCCTGGCACAGATACGCAGTATTTT.